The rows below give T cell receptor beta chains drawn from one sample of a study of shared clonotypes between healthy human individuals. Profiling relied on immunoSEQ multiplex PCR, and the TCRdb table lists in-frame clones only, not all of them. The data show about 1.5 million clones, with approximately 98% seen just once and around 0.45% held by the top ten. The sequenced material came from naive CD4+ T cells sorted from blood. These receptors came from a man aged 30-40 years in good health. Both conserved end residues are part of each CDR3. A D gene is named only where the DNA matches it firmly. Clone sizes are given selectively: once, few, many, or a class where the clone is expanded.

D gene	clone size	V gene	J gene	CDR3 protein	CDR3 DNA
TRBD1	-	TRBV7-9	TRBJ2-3	CASSLAPGGGDTQYF	TGTGCCAGCAGCTTAGCGCCAGGGGGCGGAGATACGCAGTATTTT
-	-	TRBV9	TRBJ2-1	CASSVASGYNEQFF	TGTGCCAGCAGCGTAGCTTCAGGGTACAATGAGCAGTTCTTC
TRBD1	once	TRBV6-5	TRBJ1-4	CASSGDRGNEKLFF	TGTGCCAGCAGTGGGGACAGGGGGAATGAAAAACTGTTTTTT
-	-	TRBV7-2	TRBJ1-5	CASSLAWGHSNQPQHF	TGTGCCAGCAGCTTAGCTTGGGGACATTCCAATCAGCCCCAGCATTTT
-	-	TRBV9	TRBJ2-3	CASSVTTLGDTQYF	TGTGCCAGCAGCGTAACTACGCTTGGAGATACGCAGTATTTT
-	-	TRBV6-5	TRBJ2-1	CASSYSGRHEQFF	TGTGCCAGCAGTTATTCAGGACGGCATGAGCAGTTCTTC
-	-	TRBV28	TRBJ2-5	CASSLPFLAQEETQYF	TGTGCCAGCAGTTTACCCTTCTTAGCGCAGGAAGAGACCCAGTACTTC
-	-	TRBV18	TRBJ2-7	CASSPSPGLSSYEQYF	TGTGCCAGCTCACCGTCACCGGGACTCAGCTCCTACGAGCAGTACTTC
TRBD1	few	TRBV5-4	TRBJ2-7	CASSRRDRGSYEQYF	TGTGCCAGCAGTCGCCGGGACAGGGGATCCTACGAGCAGTACTTC
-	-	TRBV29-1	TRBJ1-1	CSAGAAGTEAFF	TGCAGCGCTGGGGCGGCCGGGACTGAAGCTTTCTTT
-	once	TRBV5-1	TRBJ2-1	CASSLDTSQFF	TGCGCCAGCAGCTTGGACACATCGCAGTTCTTC
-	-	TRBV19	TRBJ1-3	CASTQNPGNTIYF	TGTGCCAGTACTCAAAACCCGGGAAACACCATATATTTT
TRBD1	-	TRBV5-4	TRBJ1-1	CASSLVQGENTEAFF	TGTGCCAGCAGCTTGGTTCAGGGGGAGAACACTGAAGCTTTCTTT
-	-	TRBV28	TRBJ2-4	CASSLMTGANIQYF	TGTGCCAGCAGTTTAATGACGGGGGCCAATATTCAGTACTTC
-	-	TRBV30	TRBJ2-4	CACKGAKNIQYF	TGTGCCTGCAAGGGAGCCAAAAACATTCAGTACTTC
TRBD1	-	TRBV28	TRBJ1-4	CASSLSGGQEKLFF	TGTGCCAGCAGTTTGAGCGGGGGACAGGAAAAACTGTTTTTT